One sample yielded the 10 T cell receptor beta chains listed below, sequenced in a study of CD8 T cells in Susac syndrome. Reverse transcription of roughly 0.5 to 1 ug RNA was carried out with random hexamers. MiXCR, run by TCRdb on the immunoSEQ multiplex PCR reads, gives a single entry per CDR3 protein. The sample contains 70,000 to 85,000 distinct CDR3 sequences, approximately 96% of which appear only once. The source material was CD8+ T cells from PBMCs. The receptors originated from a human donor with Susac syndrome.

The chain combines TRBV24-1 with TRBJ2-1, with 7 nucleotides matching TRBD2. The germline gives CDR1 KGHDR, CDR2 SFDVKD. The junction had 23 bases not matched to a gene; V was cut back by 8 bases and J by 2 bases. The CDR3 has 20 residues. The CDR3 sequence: CATTPIDRGRAPTAYNEQFF. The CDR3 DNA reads TGTGCCACCACCCCGATCGACCGGGGGAGGGCCCCTACCGCCTACAATGAGCAGTTCTTC.

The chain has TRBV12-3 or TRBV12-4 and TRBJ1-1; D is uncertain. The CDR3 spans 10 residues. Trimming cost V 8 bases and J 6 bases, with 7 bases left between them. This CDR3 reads CASGSSEAFF. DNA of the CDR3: TGTGCCAGCGGCTCGTCTGAAGCTTTCTTT.

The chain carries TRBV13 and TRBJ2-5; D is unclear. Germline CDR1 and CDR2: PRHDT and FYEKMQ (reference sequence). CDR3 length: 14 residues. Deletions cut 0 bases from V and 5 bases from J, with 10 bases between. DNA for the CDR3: TGTGCCAGCAGCTTAGGACGAAAGCCGGAGACCCAGTACTTC. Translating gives CASSLGRKPETQYF.

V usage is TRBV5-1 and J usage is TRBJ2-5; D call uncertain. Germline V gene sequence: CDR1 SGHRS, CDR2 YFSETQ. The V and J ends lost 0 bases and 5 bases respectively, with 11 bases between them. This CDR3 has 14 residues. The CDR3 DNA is TGCGCCAGCAGCTTGGCCGGTCCTTGGGAGACCCAGTACTTC. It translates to CASSLAGPWETQYF. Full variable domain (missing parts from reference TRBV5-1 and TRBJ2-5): KAGVTQTPRYLIKTRGQQVTLSCSPISGHRSVSWYQQTPGQGLQFLFEYFSETQRNKGNFPGRFSGRQFSNSRSEMNVSTLELGDSALYLCASSLAGPWETQYFGPGTRLLVL.

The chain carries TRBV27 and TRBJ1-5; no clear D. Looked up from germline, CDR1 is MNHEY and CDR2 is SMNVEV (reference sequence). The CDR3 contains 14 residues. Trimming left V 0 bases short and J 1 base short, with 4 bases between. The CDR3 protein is CASSLSDSNQPQHF. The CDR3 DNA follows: TGTGCCAGCAGTTTATCGGACAGCAATCAGCCCCAGCATTTT.

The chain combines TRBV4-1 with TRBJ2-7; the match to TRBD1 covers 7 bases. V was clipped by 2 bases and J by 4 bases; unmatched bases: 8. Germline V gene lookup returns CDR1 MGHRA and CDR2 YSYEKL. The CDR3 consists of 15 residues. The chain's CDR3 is CASSQQRQGAYEQYF. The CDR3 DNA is TGCGCCAGCAGCCAACAAAGACAGGGCGCTTACGAGCAGTACTTC.

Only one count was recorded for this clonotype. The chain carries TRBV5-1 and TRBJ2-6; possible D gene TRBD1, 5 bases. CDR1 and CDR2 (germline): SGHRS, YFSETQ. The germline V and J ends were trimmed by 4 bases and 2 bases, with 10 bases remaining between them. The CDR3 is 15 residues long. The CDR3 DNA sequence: TGCGCCAGCAGCCACCAAGGGGCTGGGGCCAACGTCCTGACTTTC. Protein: CASSHQGAGANVLTF.

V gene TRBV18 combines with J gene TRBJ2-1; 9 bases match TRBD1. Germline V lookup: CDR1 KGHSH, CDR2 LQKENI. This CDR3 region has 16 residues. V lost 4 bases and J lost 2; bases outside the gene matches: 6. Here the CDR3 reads CASSLVTGGAYNEQFF. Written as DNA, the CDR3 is TGTGCCAGCTCACTGGTTACAGGGGGCGCCTACAATGAGCAGTTCTTC.

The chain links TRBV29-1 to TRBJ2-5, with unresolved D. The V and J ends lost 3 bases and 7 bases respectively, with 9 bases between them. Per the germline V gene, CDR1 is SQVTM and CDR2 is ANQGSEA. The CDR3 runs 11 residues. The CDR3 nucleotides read TGCAGCGTTGAGACGGTAGCGACCCAGTACTTC. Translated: CSVETVATQYF.

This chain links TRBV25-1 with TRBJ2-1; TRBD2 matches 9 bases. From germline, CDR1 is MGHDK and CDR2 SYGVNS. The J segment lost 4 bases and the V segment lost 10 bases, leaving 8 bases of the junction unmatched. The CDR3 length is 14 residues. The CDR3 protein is CATHGLAGYNEQFF. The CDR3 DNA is TGTGCCACCCACGGTCTAGCGGGATACAATGAGCAGTTCTTC.